The 14 T cell receptor beta chains in this list originate from one sample, sequenced in a study of blood T cell repertoires in COVID-19. Assay: immunoSEQ multiplex PCR; the TCRdb copy retains only in-frame clones and omits some. The repertoire holds some 88,000 clones, around 88% seen once, with less than 9.5% in the top ten. The sequenced material came from peripheral blood. These receptors were collected from a man aged 55 to 70 with acute or convalescent COVID-19.

This chain connects TRBV28 to TRBJ1-2; D perhaps matches TRBD1 (6 bases). Trimming cost V 2 bases and J 7 bases, with 14 bases left between them. Germline values: CDR1 MDHEN, CDR2 SYDVKM. The CDR3 is made up of 14 amino acids. CDR3: CASSLSRQGLGYTF. CDR3 DNA: TGTGCCAGCAGTTTAAGTCGGCAGGGGCTTGGCTACACCTTC.

The rearrangement joins TRBV7-9 to TRBJ1-2; no clear D gene. The CDR3 runs to 11 residues. Germline CDR1 is SEHNR and CDR2 is FQNEAQ (reference sequence). V dropped 5 bases and J dropped 8 bases, with 9 bases sitting between them. DNA of the CDR3: TGTGCCAGCAGCGAGCGTAGGGGCTACACCTTC. Translated: CASSERRGYTF.

V usage is TRBV2 and J usage is TRBJ1-4; no clear D. The CDR3 sequence is 15 residues long. The germline CDR1 and CDR2 sequences are SNHLY and FYNNEI. V shed 4 bases and J shed 3 bases, with 12 bases lying between them. In nucleotides, the CDR3 is TGTGCCAGCAGTGGACTCAGCGGGCCTAATGAAAAACTGTTTTTT. As protein: CASSGLSGPNEKLFF.

The gene calls are TRBV6-2 or TRBV6-3 and TRBJ1-5, with 7 bases matching TRBD1. From germline, CDR1 is MNHEY and CDR2 SVGEGT. V lost 3 bases and J lost 0; bases outside the gene matches: 5. The CDR3 totals 16 residues. In nucleotides, the CDR3 is TGTGCCAGCAGTTATTCAGGGGGATTTAGCAATCAGCCCCAGCATTTT. Translation gives CASSYSGGFSNQPQHF.

V gene TRBV15 combines with J gene TRBJ1-5, with D perhaps matching TRBD1 (5 bases). CDR1 and CDR2 (germline): LNHNV, YYDKDF (reference sequence). The CDR3 totals 17 residues. The ends were cut back, 0 bases at V and 4 bases at J, with 16 bases in the middle. CDR3 protein: CATSRDPPTVLNQPQHF. The CDR3 DNA sequence: TGTGCCACCAGCAGAGATCCTCCGACAGTTTTAAATCAGCCCCAGCATTTT.

The rearrangement uses TRBV5-3 and TRBJ1-6, with a tentative D call TRBD1 (6 bases). TRBV5-3 is an ORF, and what it does is uncertain. This CDR3 region has 15 residues. Trimming left V 0 bases short and J 5 bases short, with 9 bases between. The CDR3: CARSLGGQNNSPLHF. CDR3 sequence (DNA): TGTGCCAGAAGCTTGGGGGGGCAGAATAATTCACCCCTCCACTTT.

The V and J genes are TRBV19 and TRBJ2-3; 8 nucleotides agree with TRBD1. Trimming at V came to 7 bases and at J to 2 bases, leaving 11 bases not matched to a gene. Germline V gene data show CDR1 as LNHDA and CDR2 as SQIVND (reference sequence). The CDR3 loop spans 16 amino acids. CDR3: CASTRSGTGITDTQYF. CDR3 nucleotides: TGTGCCAGTACCAGATCCGGGACAGGAATCACAGATACGCAGTATTTT.

This chain connects TRBV21-1 to TRBJ1-5. TRBV21-1 is a known pseudogene. This CDR3 has 18 residues. The CDR3 nucleotides read TGTGCCAGCAGCAAAGCCGGTTGGGGGGGTTATAGCAATCAGCCCCAGCATTTT. Translation gives CASSKAGWGGYSNQPQHF.

The rearrangement joins TRBV6-4 to TRBJ1-1, with D possibly TRBD1 on 5 matching bases. CDR1 is MRHNA and CDR2 is SNTAGT in the germline V gene. V dropped 7 bases and J dropped 11 bases, with 11 bases sitting between them. The CDR3 is 10 residues long. The CDR3 is CASISGYAFF. The CDR3 DNA reads TGTGCCAGCATTTCAGGGTATGCTTTCTTT.

The rearrangement joins TRBV19 to TRBJ1-1, with D perhaps matching TRBD1 (6 bases). Germline assignment: CDR1 LNHDA and CDR2 SQIVND (reference sequence). Trimming pared 3 bases from V and 6 bases from J, leaving 14 bases between. CDR3 size: 14 residues. CDR3 sequence (DNA): TGTGCCAGTAGTATTCCGGGCAGGGGCGCTGAAGCTTTCTTT. Protein: CASSIPGRGAEAFF. Full variable domain (rest looked up from reference TRBV19 and TRBJ1-1): DGGITQSPKYLFRKEGQNVTLSCEQNLNHDAMYWYRQDPGQGLRLIYYSQIVNDFQKGDIAEGYSVSREKKESFPLTVTSAQKNPTAFYLCASSIPGRGAEAFFGQGTRLTVV.

V is TRBV18 and J is TRBJ1-4, with a tentative D call TRBD1 (5 bases). The CDR3 is made up of 15 amino acids. Germline loops: CDR1 KGHSH, CDR2 LQKENI. Trimming took off 1 base at V and 7 bases at J, with 13 bases between the two ends. The CDR3 bases are TGTGCCAGCTCACCACACGGGGGATCAGGTGAAAAACTGTTTTTT. Protein sequence: CASSPHGGSGEKLFF.

V and J are TRBV9 and TRBJ2-1, with D tentatively TRBD2 (6 bases). Between the trimmed V and J ends, which lost 0 bases and 7 bases, there was a span of 17 bases. CDR1 is SGDLS, CDR2 YYNGEE, per germline. This CDR3 has 16 amino acids. The CDR3 reads CASSVVSGGTRNEQFF. In nucleotides, the CDR3 is TGTGCCAGCAGCGTAGTGTCTGGCGGGACTCGGAATGAGCAGTTCTTC.

The chain couples TRBV27 to TRBJ1-2; D remains unclear. This CDR3 has 13 amino acids. V shed 4 bases and J shed 4 bases, with 10 bases lying between them. Germline V gene sequence: CDR1 MNHEY, CDR2 SMNVEV (reference sequence). The CDR3 loop is CASSSQNFYGYTF. The CDR3 coding sequence is TGTGCCAGCAGTTCCCAGAATTTCTATGGCTACACCTTC.

V usage is TRBV5-1 and J usage is TRBJ1-2; a possible D gene is TRBD1 (6 bases). The CDR3 extends over 15 amino acids. CDR1 is SGHRS and CDR2 is YFSETQ in the germline V gene. The germline V and J ends were trimmed by 0 bases and 4 bases, with 13 bases remaining between them. The CDR3 sequence is CASSLATGELYGYTF. The CDR3 nucleotides read TGCGCCAGCAGCTTGGCGACAGGTGAACTCTATGGCTACACCTTC.